This entry lists 23 T cell receptor beta chains sequenced from one sample in a study of low-dose radiotherapy and immunotherapy resistance in tumors. TRAV- and TRBV-specific primers primed first-strand cDNA, covering alpha and beta chains. With a constant-region primer and a V-primer adapter, TCRs were subjected to 15 to 25 PCR cycles of amplification. MiXCR, applied by TCRdb to the reads, yields one record per CDR3 protein. The data show tens of thousands of distinct CDR3 sequences, roughly a quarter seen once. Documented time point: before trial treatment. Sequencing was performed on PBMCs, taken before treatment. All receptors come from a male donor with prostate cancer.

This clonotype has a handful of counts. The chain employs TRBV27 and TRBJ2-7, with D perhaps matching TRBD1 or TRBD2 (5 bases each). The V gene's germline CDR1 is MNHEY and CDR2 SMNVEV (reference sequence). The CDR3 sequence is 13 residues long. Trimming pared 5 bases from V and 6 bases from J, leaving 14 bases between. The CDR3 nucleotides are TGTGCCAGCAGTCTGAAGGGACCCGGCGAGCAGTACTTC. Translating it yields CASSLKGPGEQYF.

This chain uses TRBV30 with TRBJ2-2; D is undetermined. This CDR3 is 13 amino acids long. Germline values: CDR1 GTSNPN, CDR2 SVGIG (reference sequence). V gave up 4 bases and J gave up 0 bases, with 6 bases separating them. The CDR3 protein is CAWNAPNTGELFF. CDR3 bases: TGTGCCTGGAACGCCCCGAACACCGGGGAGCTGTTTTTT.

This clonotype was recorded many times. The chain uses TRBV19 and TRBJ1-5, with a weak D call TRBD1 (6 bases). CDR3 size: 16 residues. Germline CDR1 is LNHDA and CDR2 is SQIVND (reference sequence). The V gene lost 1 base and the J gene lost 0 bases, with 10 bases spanning the gap. CDR3 sequence (DNA): TGTGCCAGTAGTATAGTGGACAGAAATAGCAATCAGCCCCAGCATTTT. Its protein is CASSIVDRNSNQPQHF. Full variable domain (missing parts from reference TRBV19 and TRBJ1-5): DGGITQSPKYLFRKEGQNVTLSCEQNLNHDAMYWYRQDPGQGLRLIYYSQIVNDFQKGDIAEGYSVSREKKESFPLTVTSAQKNPTAFYLCASSIVDRNSNQPQHFGDGTRLSIL.

The chain joins TRBV6-1 to TRBJ1-1; no clear D. The V and J ends lost 8 bases and 10 bases respectively, with 14 bases between them. The CDR3 totals 11 residues. Germline lookup yields CDR1 MNHNS and CDR2 SASEGT. The CDR3 protein is CASLLGVRAFF. CDR3 bases: TGTGCCAGCCTGCTAGGAGTTAGAGCTTTCTTT.

This clonotype was seen many times. The rearrangement links TRBV23-1 to TRBJ2-3; D remains unclear. TRBV23-1 is placed among ORFs of uncertain function. Trimming pared 8 bases from V and 4 bases from J, leaving 7 bases between. This CDR3 contains 11 residues. CDR3 region: CASHQADTQYF. DNA for the CDR3: TGCGCCAGCCATCAAGCAGATACGCAGTATTTT.

This clonotype was counted a few times. The J gene is TRBJ2-1, the V gene TRBV27; D unresolved. V shed 0 bases and J shed 9 bases, with 9 bases lying between them. The CDR3 spans 13 residues. The germline CDR1 and CDR2 sequences are MNHEY and SMNVEV (reference sequence). The CDR3 DNA is TGTGCCAGCAGTTTATCAAGACATGTTGAGCAGTTCTTC. Its translation: CASSLSRHVEQFF.

Many counts were recorded for this clonotype. The V call is TRBV25-1, the J call TRBJ1-5; D perhaps matches TRBD1 (6 bases). This CDR3 is built from 14 residues. The germline CDR1 and CDR2 sequences are MGHDK and SYGVNS. Trimming shortened V by 5 bases and J by 5 bases, and 13 bases separated the two germline ends. The CDR3 region has the DNA TGTGCCAGCAGTCTAACAGGGTCCCATCAGCCCCAGCATTTT. It is translated as CASSLTGSHQPQHF.

This clonotype was seen many times. The rearrangement uses TRBV29-1 and TRBJ1-1; 7 nucleotides agree with TRBD1. The CDR3 has 14 residues. V was pared by 3 bases and J by 1 base, with 5 bases of the junction left unmatched. Germline CDR1 and CDR2: SQVTM and ANQGSEA. The CDR3 coding sequence is TGCAGCGTTGAGGTGACAGGGCGGAACACTGAAGCTTTCTTT. Its translation: CSVEVTGRNTEAFF.

This clonotype was detected ten times or more. The gene calls are TRBV12-3 or TRBV12-4 and TRBJ2-3; the match to TRBD2 covers 8 bases. Trimming at V came to 7 bases and at J to 4 bases, leaving 10 bases not matched to a gene. This CDR3 has 15 residues. CDR3 sequence: CASIFAGGRADTQYF. The DNA of the CDR3 is TGTGCCAGCATCTTTGCGGGGGGTCGCGCAGATACGCAGTATTTT.

This clonotype was recorded many times. The V and J genes are TRBV30 and TRBJ2-6; D call uncertain. The CDR3 totals 14 residues. V shed 1 base and J shed 0 bases, with 4 bases lying between them. Germline values: CDR1 GTSNPN, CDR2 SVGIG (reference sequence). This CDR3 is CAWSDTSGANVLTF. The DNA of the CDR3 is TGTGCCTGGAGTGACACCTCTGGGGCCAACGTCCTGACTTTC.

This clonotype was counted ten times or more. The V and J genes are TRBV4-1 and TRBJ1-1; 7 bases fit TRBD1. Germline trimming cut 0 bases from V and 0 bases from J; bases unmatched to any gene: 7. The germline CDR1 and CDR2 sequences are MGHRA and YSYEKL. The CDR3 sequence is 17 residues long. DNA for the CDR3: TGCGCCAGCAGCCAAGACGCGCCGGGACAGATGAACACTGAAGCTTTCTTT. Amino acid sequence: CASSQDAPGQMNTEAFF.

Details on this clonotype: A much larger clone is a single base away; this may be a read error. The V call is TRBV30, the J call TRBJ2-1; D unresolved. The CDR3 extends over 14 amino acids. CDR1 is GTSNPN, CDR2 SVGIG, per germline (reference sequence). V was trimmed by 1 base and J by 4 bases, leaving 11 bases between them. The CDR3 region is CAWSAPETYNEQFF. The CDR3 DNA follows: TGTGCCTGGAGTGCGCCGGAGACATACAATGAGCAGTTCTTC.

This clonotype has a count of ten or more. The gene calls are TRBV5-1 and TRBJ2-7; D not resolved. Trimming pared 7 bases from V and 0 bases from J, leaving 17 bases between. Germline V gene sequence: CDR1 SGHRS, CDR2 YFSETQ. The CDR3 has 15 residues. The chain's CDR3 is CASVLQPSSSYEQYF. The CDR3 coding sequence is TGCGCCAGCGTCCTACAGCCTTCCAGCTCCTACGAGCAGTACTTC. Complete variable domain (other parts from reference TRBV5-1 and TRBJ2-7): KAGVTQTPRYLIKTRGQQVTLSCSPISGHRSVSWYQQTPGQGLQFLFEYFSETQRNKGNFPGRFSGRQFSNSRSEMNVSTLELGDSALYLCASVLQPSSSYEQYFGPGTRLTVT.

Sample share makes this clonotype medium-sized. CDR3: CASSLVLRGTDTQYF. The CDR3 bases are TGTGCCAGCAGTTTGGTACTACGGGGCACAGATACGCAGTATTTT. The chain is built from TRBV28 and TRBJ2-3; D unclear. CDR1 is MDHEN, CDR2 SYDVKM, per germline. Trimming stripped 3 bases from V and 1 base from J, with 11 bases between. CDR3 length equals 15 residues.

This clonotype is large in the sample. This chain links TRBV5-4 with TRBJ2-6; D is possibly TRBD1 (6 bases). CDR1 is SGHNT and CDR2 is YYREEE in the germline V gene (reference sequence). The CDR3 covers 15 residues. Deletions cut 4 bases from V and 1 base from J, with 9 bases between. The CDR3 DNA sequence: TGTGCCAGCAGCCGACAGGCATCTGGGGCCAACGTCCTGACTTTC. This sequence encodes CASSRQASGANVLTF.

This clonotype is categorized as medium-sized. The rearrangement links TRBV28 to TRBJ2-3, with no clear D. This CDR3 is built from 13 residues. Trimming left V 7 bases short and J 3 bases short, with 11 bases between. Germline CDR1 is MDHEN and CDR2 is SYDVKM. The DNA of the CDR3 is TGTGCCAGCAACCTCGGAGAGACAGATACGCAGTATTTT. It codes for CASNLGETDTQYF.

There are many counts of this clonotype. The chain links TRBV6-6 to TRBJ2-6; TRBD1 is a possible D gene (5 bases). V gave up 5 bases and J gave up 2 bases, with 13 bases separating them. Germline CDR1 MNHNY, CDR2 SVGAGI (reference sequence). This CDR3 has 16 residues. The CDR3 protein is CASSPPGRAGANVLTF. In DNA form, the CDR3 reads TGTGCCAGCAGTCCCCCGGGCAGGGCTGGGGCCAACGTCCTGACTTTC.

This clonotype was counted ten times or more. The chain links TRBV5-1 to TRBJ2-1, with TRBD2 identical over 7 bases. V lost 5 bases and J lost 1; bases outside the gene matches: 6. The CDR3 consists of 15 residues. Germline V lookup: CDR1 SGHRS, CDR2 YFSETQ. The CDR3 region has the DNA TGCGCCAGCAGGACGGGACTATGGTCCTACAATGAGCAGTTCTTC. Its translation is CASRTGLWSYNEQFF.

This clonotype was picked up many times. This chain connects TRBV9 to TRBJ1-2; 8 bases map to TRBD1. Trimming cost V 2 bases and J 8 bases; bases outside gene matches: 8. Germline V lookup: CDR1 SGDLS, CDR2 YYNGEE. CDR3 length: 14 amino acids. The CDR3 bases are TGTGCCAGCAGCGTCTCGACAGGGGACTTCGGCTACACCTTC. It specifies CASSVSTGDFGYTF.

The J gene is TRBJ2-3, the V gene TRBV28; possibly TRBD1 for D (5 bases). CDR1 is MDHEN and CDR2 is SYDVKM in the germline V gene. Trimming took 6 bases from V and 3 from J, leaving 16 bases between them. The CDR3 is 15 amino acids. Written as DNA, the CDR3 is TGTGCCAGCAGCAACGACAGAGGTAGTACAGATACGCAGTATTTT. This codes for CASSNDRGSTDTQYF.

This chain connects TRBV5-1 to TRBJ2-7; 14 nucleotides line up with TRBD2. The trim removed 0 bases at V and 5 bases at J, leaving 4 bases unmatched. Looked up from germline, CDR1 is SGHRS and CDR2 is YFSETQ. The CDR3 consists of 16 residues. The CDR3 here is CASSLGGTSGRHEQYF. CDR3 DNA sequence: TGCGCCAGCAGCTTGGGGGGGACTAGCGGGAGACACGAGCAGTACTTC.

This clonotype was seen many times. This rearrangement joins TRBV19 to TRBJ1-6; D is possibly TRBD1 (6 bases). The CDR3 sequence is 14 residues long. The germline CDR1 and CDR2 sequences are LNHDA and SQIVND (reference sequence). V shed 7 bases and J shed 8 bases, with 15 bases lying between them. CDR3 residues: CASTWADRDSPLHF. In DNA form, the CDR3 reads TGTGCCAGTACCTGGGCGGACAGAGATTCACCCCTCCACTTT. The whole variable domain, filled in from reference TRBV19 and TRBJ1-6, reads DGGITQSPKYLFRKEGQNVTLSCEQNLNHDAMYWYRQDPGQGLRLIYYSQIVNDFQKGDIAEGYSVSREKKESFPLTVTSAQKNPTAFYLCASTWADRDSPLHFGNGTRLTVT.

This clonotype was detected ten times or more. An end of the junction does not agree with germline; a read error may underlie this. The chain couples TRBV3-1 to TRBJ2-2; no clear D gene. The CDR3 consists of 13 residues. The germline CDR1 and CDR2 sequences are LGHDT and YNNKEL (reference sequence). The CDR3, as DNA: TGTGCCACCGGGCCGACGAACGCCGGGGAGCTGTTTTTT. Protein sequence: CATGPTNAGELFF.